These 29 T cell receptor beta chains came from one sample sequenced in a study of early T cells in non-severe SARS-CoV-2 infection. TCRdb used MiXCR to reprocess the 5' RACE reads, holding one entry per CDR3 protein. The table lists 85,000 to 90,000 distinct CDR3 sequences, around 14% of them singletons, with roughly 7.2% in the top ten. Sequences were obtained from whole blood. The receptors were sampled from an adult who was a healthcare worker with PCR-confirmed SARS-CoV-2 infection or an uninfected control (not recorded which).

The genes are TRBV29-1 and TRBJ2-7; 8 bases line up with TRBD2. CDR3 size: 15 residues. Germline V gene sequence: CDR1 SQVTM, CDR2 ANQGSEA. Trimming removed 7 bases from V and 3 bases from J; junction bases left unmatched: 14. This CDR3 reads CSATGLSGSYYEQYF. The CDR3 DNA sequence: TGCAGCGCAACCGGACTAAGCGGGAGTTACTACGAGCAGTACTTC.

The J gene is TRBJ1-6, the V gene TRBV2; the D gene is possibly TRBD1 (5 bases). Germline CDR1 SNHLY, CDR2 FYNNEI. Trimming took 6 bases from V and 7 from J, leaving 16 bases between them. This CDR3 contains 15 residues. The CDR3 nucleotides read TGTGCCAGCAGGGGATCCGGGACGGCGAATTCACCCCTCCACTTT. It is translated as CASRGSGTANSPLHF.

The rearrangement uses TRBV30 and TRBJ1-5; no reliable D call. Trimming removed 3 bases at V and 5 bases at J, with 14 bases between. CDR1 is GTSNPN, CDR2 SVGIG, per germline (reference sequence). The CDR3 runs to 14 residues. The CDR3 spells CAWRTGPADQPQHF. The CDR3 coding sequence is TGTGCCTGGAGAACGGGCCCGGCCGATCAGCCCCAGCATTTT.

This clonotype occurred many times. The gene calls are TRBV30 and TRBJ1-5; 8 bases are shared with TRBD1. Trimming removed 0 bases from V and 5 bases from J; junction bases left unmatched: 9. Germline values: CDR1 GTSNPN, CDR2 SVGIG (reference sequence). The CDR3 has 16 amino acids. CDR3 amino acids: CAWSVGQGTGYQPQHF. The CDR3 region has the DNA TGTGCCTGGAGTGTAGGACAGGGAACGGGCTATCAGCCCCAGCATTTT.

The chain joins TRBV4-2 to TRBJ2-1, with a tentative D call TRBD1 (6 bases). The CDR3 loop spans 17 amino acids. Germline assignment: CDR1 LGHNA and CDR2 YNFKEQ. The V end lost 0 bases, the J end lost 0 bases, and 12 bases lay between the germline ends. CDR3 sequence (DNA): TGTGCCAGCAGCCAAGAGGGGGCCCAGAGCTCCTACAATGAGCAGTTCTTC. This gives the protein CASSQEGAQSSYNEQFF.

The table lists this clonotype with many counts. The chain carries TRBV7-7 and TRBJ2-5, with 14 bases identical to TRBD2. Germline V gene data show CDR1 as SSHAT and CDR2 as FNYEAQ (reference sequence). J lost 5 bases, V lost 5 bases, and 7 bases had no gene match. The CDR3 spans 16 residues. The CDR3 protein is CASSPGLAGEAETQYF. DNA for the CDR3: TGTGCCAGCAGCCCGGGACTAGCGGGAGAGGCTGAGACCCAGTACTTC. The full variable domain, its missing parts supplied by reference TRBV7-7 and TRBJ2-5, is GAGVSQSPRYKVTKRGQDVTLRCDPISSHATLYWYQQALGQGPEFLTYFNYEAQPDKSGLPSDRFSAERPEGSISTLTIQRTEQRDSAMYRCASSPGLAGEAETQYFGPGTRLLVL.

This clonotype has more than one count but fewer than ten. The chain carries TRBV5-1 and TRBJ1-1; D is uncertain. The CDR3 covers 13 residues. V was pared by 8 bases and J by 6 bases, with 17 bases between. Looked up from germline, CDR1 is SGHRS and CDR2 is YFSETQ. CDR3 bases: TGCGCCAGTTGCTCCGGTCGAGATCCTGAAGCTTTCTTT. Protein: CASCSGRDPEAFF.

In this sample, this clonotype turned up a few times. The chain carries TRBV13 and TRBJ1-4; perhaps TRBD1 as D (6 bases). Trimming pared 5 bases from V and 3 bases from J, leaving 16 bases between. Germline lookup yields CDR1 PRHDT and CDR2 FYEKMQ (reference sequence). This CDR3 spans 16 amino acids. The CDR3 DNA reads as TGTGCCAGCAGCGCGACTTCTTGGACAGCTAATGAAAAACTGTTTTTT. Its translation is CASSATSWTANEKLFF.

The chain recombines TRBV29-1 with TRBJ2-3; 8 nucleotides agree with TRBD1. The CDR3 totals 10 residues. The V gene's germline CDR1 is SQVTM and CDR2 ANQGSEA. V trimming: 7 bases; J trimming: 10 bases; junction bases outside the gene matches: 4. CDR3 sequence: CSALGQAQYF. CDR3 DNA: TGCAGCGCTCTGGGACAGGCGCAGTATTTT.

V gene TRBV7-3 combines with J gene TRBJ2-1, with 9 bases fitting TRBD2. The ends lost 3 bases at V and 0 bases at J; junction bases unmatched: 3. Germline values: CDR1 SGHTA, CDR2 FQGTGA. This CDR3 region has 16 residues. CDR3 amino acids: CASSLSGRSSYNEQFF. The CDR3 DNA sequence: TGTGCCAGCAGCTTGAGCGGGAGGAGCTCCTACAATGAGCAGTTCTTC. The whole variable domain, remainder taken from reference TRBV7-3 and TRBJ2-1, is GAGVSQTPSNKVTEKGKYVELRCDPISGHTALYWYRQSLGQGPEFLIYFQGTGAADDSGLPNDRFFAVRPEGSVSTLKIQRTERGDSAVYLCASSLSGRSSYNEQFFGPGTRLTVL.

Only a few counts were recorded for this clonotype. The gene calls are TRBV28 and TRBJ1-6; D unresolved. V lost 7 bases, J lost 2 bases, and 12 bases lay in between. Germline V gene lookup returns CDR1 MDHEN and CDR2 SYDVKM. The CDR3 totals 15 residues. The CDR3 protein is CASNPLRAYNSPLHF. As DNA, the CDR3 is TGTGCCAGCAATCCGCTGAGAGCCTATAATTCACCCCTCCACTTT.

The J gene is TRBJ2-1, the V gene TRBV20-1; the D is unclear. The CDR3 consists of 14 residues. Looked up from germline, CDR1 is DFQATT and CDR2 is SNEGSKA (reference sequence). Trimming took 1 base from V and 0 from J, leaving 7 bases between them. The CDR3: CSARGLYSYNEQFF. The CDR3 nucleotides are TGCAGTGCTAGAGGGCTATACTCCTACAATGAGCAGTTCTTC.

The chain uses TRBV27 and TRBJ1-1, with no clear D. The CDR3 consists of 13 residues. Between the trimmed V and J ends, which lost 5 bases and 0 bases, there was a span of 7 bases. Germline-derived CDR1 and CDR2 are MNHEY and SMNVEV (reference sequence). CDR3 DNA: TGTGCCAGCAGTCCGACGATGAACACTGAAGCTTTCTTT. Translation: CASSPTMNTEAFF.

CDR3 sequence (DNA): TGTGCCAGCAGTTTTGCGGGGTCCACTGAAGCTTTCTTT. Amino acids: CASSFAGSTEAFF. J is TRBJ1-1 and V is TRBV12-3 or TRBV12-4; D not resolved. The CDR3 loop spans 13 amino acids. V was trimmed by 3 bases and J by 4 bases, leaving 9 bases between them.

CDR3 in amino acids: CASSRAGTYEQYF. DNA for the CDR3: TGTGCCAGCAGCCGAGCGGGTACCTACGAGCAGTACTTC. The rearrangement uses TRBV7-9 and TRBJ2-7, with TRBD2 as a possible D gene (6 bases). The CDR3 length is 13 residues. Trimming took 5 bases from V and 2 from J, leaving 10 bases between them. The germline gives CDR1 SEHNR, CDR2 FQNEAQ (reference sequence).

The chain links TRBV12-3 or TRBV12-4 to TRBJ2-1, with TRBD1 matching over 8 bases. The CDR3 is 16 residues long. Trimming took 5 bases from V and 5 from J; bases not matched to a gene: 11. The CDR3: CASSRETGELDNEQFF. CDR3 bases: TGTGCCAGCAGTCGAGAGACAGGGGAACTGGACAATGAGCAGTTCTTC.

In its sample, this clonotype was seen a few times. The chain uses TRBV2 and TRBJ1-4; D is perhaps TRBD1 (5 bases). V was cut by 6 bases and J by 5 bases, with 16 bases left in between. This CDR3 has 15 amino acids. Germline assignment: CDR1 SNHLY and CDR2 FYNNEI. Written as DNA, the CDR3 is TGTGCCAGCAGAAAGACAGCTGGGGAAAATGAAAAACTGTTTTTT. Amino acid sequence: CASRKTAGENEKLFF.

This clonotype was detected a few times. This rearrangement joins TRBV4-1 to TRBJ2-3; TRBD2 aligns across 8 bases. Germline loops: CDR1 MGHRA, CDR2 YSYEKL. Trimming removed 8 bases from V and 0 bases from J; junction bases left unmatched: 7. This CDR3 spans 15 amino acids. DNA of the CDR3: TGCGCCAGCTCAACTAGCGGAGTTAGCACAGATACGCAGTATTTT. Protein product: CASSTSGVSTDTQYF.

In this sample, this clonotype turned up a few times. The rearrangement uses TRBV7-2 and TRBJ1-3; tentatively, D is TRBD1 (6 bases). V dropped 8 bases and J dropped 4 bases, with 12 bases sitting between them. The CDR3 is 13 residues long. Germline V gives CDR1 SGHTA, CDR2 FQGNSA. The DNA of the CDR3 is TGTGCCAGCTTTCGGGACAACGGAAACACCATATATTTT. It is translated as CASFRDNGNTIYF.

In DNA form, the CDR3 reads TGTGCCAGCAGTTCGGGACTAGCGGGACAAGAGACCCAGTACTTC. The encoded protein is CASSSGLAGQETQYF. This chain uses TRBV6-5 with TRBJ2-5, with TRBD2 identical over 13 bases. The germline gives CDR1 MNHEY, CDR2 SVGAGI. This CDR3 spans 15 amino acids. V was clipped by 4 bases and J by 2 bases; unmatched bases: 1.

The V call is TRBV6-5, the J call TRBJ1-4, with D unresolved. CDR1 and CDR2 from the germline V gene are MNHEY and SVGAGI. V lost 7 bases and J 9 bases, leaving 18 bases between the germline ends. The CDR3 contains 14 residues. CDR3 amino acids: CASTMSRPWKKLFF. The CDR3 DNA sequence: TGTGCCAGCACCATGTCGAGGCCTTGGAAAAAACTGTTTTTT.

This clonotype has ten or more counts. The chain employs TRBV12-3 or TRBV12-4 and TRBJ1-5, with 11 bases identical to TRBD1. V gave up 5 bases and J gave up 1 base; unmatched junction bases: 13. The CDR3 is 19 amino acids. CDR3 sequence reads: CASSPTRDRGMGSNQPQHF. The DNA of the CDR3 is TGTGCCAGCAGTCCAACCCGGGACAGGGGGATGGGGAGCAATCAGCCCCAGCATTTT.

Only a few counts were recorded for this clonotype. The chain has TRBV2 and TRBJ2-3; TRBD1 matches at 10 bases. Germline V gene lookup returns CDR1 SNHLY and CDR2 FYNNEI. The V gene end was trimmed by 5 bases and the J gene end by 1 base; junction bases not matched to a gene: 3. CDR3 length equals 15 residues. The CDR3 region is CASSSGTGGTDTQYF. The CDR3 region has the DNA TGTGCCAGCAGTTCCGGGACAGGGGGCACAGATACGCAGTATTTT.

The chain has TRBV27 and TRBJ2-1; weak D call: TRBD1 (6 bases). Germline V gene sequence: CDR1 MNHEY, CDR2 SMNVEV (reference sequence). The CDR3 totals 13 residues. Trimming cost V 2 bases and J 6 bases, with 8 bases left between them. CDR3 nucleotides: TGTGCCAGCAGTTTAGGACAGCCCAATGAGCAGTTCTTC. This encodes CASSLGQPNEQFF.

This clonotype was detected many times. The rearrangement joins TRBV2 to TRBJ2-1; no firm D call. Trimming left V 4 bases short and J 9 bases short, with 7 bases between. The CDR3 extends over 11 amino acids. CDR1 is SNHLY, CDR2 FYNNEI, per germline. CDR3 bases: TGTGCCAGCAGTGCGGTGGGTGAGCAGTTCTTC. This gives the protein CASSAVGEQFF.

The V gene is TRBV7-2, the J gene TRBJ2-1, with D unresolved. The CDR3 covers 13 residues. From germline, CDR1 is SGHTA and CDR2 FQGNSA. The V end was cut by 10 bases, the J end by 0 bases, with 10 bases between. The CDR3 DNA sequence: TGTGCCATCAGACGTAGCTCCTACAATGAGCAGTTCTTC. Amino acids: CAIRRSSYNEQFF.

Regarding this clonotype: One end of the junction varies from germline; a read error may be responsible. This chain joins TRBV7-2 and TRBJ1-2; no reliable D call. The CDR3 length is 14 residues. Germline V gene sequence: CDR1 SGHTA, CDR2 FQGNSA. The DNA for the CDR3 is TGTGCCAGCAGCTTCGGCACAACTAACTATGGCTCCACCTTC. This sequence encodes CASSFGTTNYGSTF.

The V and J genes are TRBV7-6 and TRBJ2-7; 7 positions match TRBD2. The CDR3 length is 16 residues. Germline trimming cut 1 base from V and 0 bases from J; bases unmatched to any gene: 6. CDR1 and CDR2 (germline): SGHVS, FNYEAQ. The DNA for the CDR3 is TGTGCCAGCAGCTTAGGACGCGGGAGCAGCTCCTACGAGCAGTACTTC. Residues: CASSLGRGSSSYEQYF.

There are many counts of this clonotype. V gene TRBV25-1 combines with J gene TRBJ2-7; D perhaps matches TRBD2 (5 bases). In germline, CDR1 is MGHDK, CDR2 SYGVNS. The ends were cut back, 7 bases at V and 2 bases at J, with 15 bases in the middle. CDR3 size: 14 residues. CDR3 coding DNA: TGTGCCAGCAAAGCCTTAGCGCCCCCCTACGAGCAGTACTTC. This encodes CASKALAPPYEQYF.